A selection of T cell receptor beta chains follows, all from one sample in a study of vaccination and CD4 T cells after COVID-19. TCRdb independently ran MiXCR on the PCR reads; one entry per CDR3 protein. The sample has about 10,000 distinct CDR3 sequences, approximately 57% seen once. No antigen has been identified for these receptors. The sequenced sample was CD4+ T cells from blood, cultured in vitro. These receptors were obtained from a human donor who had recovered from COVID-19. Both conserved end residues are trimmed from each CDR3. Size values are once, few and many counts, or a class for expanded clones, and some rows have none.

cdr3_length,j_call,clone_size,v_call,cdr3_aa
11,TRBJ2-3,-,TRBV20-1,SAERTGRDTQY
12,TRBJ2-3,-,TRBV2,ASLAQRGGDTQY
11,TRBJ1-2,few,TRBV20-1,SAISGTNYGYT
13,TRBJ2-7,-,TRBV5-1,ASSPEGQGASEQY
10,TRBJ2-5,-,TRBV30,AWGMGGMTQY
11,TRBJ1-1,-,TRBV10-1,ASSEPGTQEAF
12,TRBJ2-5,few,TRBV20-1,SAYRPVGEETQY
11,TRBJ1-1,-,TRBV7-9,ASSLELASEAF
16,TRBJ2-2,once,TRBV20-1,SARDRGLAGGRTGELF
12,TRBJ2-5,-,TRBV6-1,ASCRTIGEETQY
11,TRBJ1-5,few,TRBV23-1,ASSGGFGQPQH
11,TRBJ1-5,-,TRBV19,ASSIWAQGPQH
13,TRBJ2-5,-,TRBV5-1,ASSFGPAGQETQY
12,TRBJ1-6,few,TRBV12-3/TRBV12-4,ASSFKDRGSPLH
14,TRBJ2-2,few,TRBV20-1,SARDRIAGINGELF
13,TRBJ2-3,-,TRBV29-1,SVDATGRGIDTQY
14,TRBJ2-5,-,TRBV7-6,ASSLSLAGGQETQY
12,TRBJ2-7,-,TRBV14,ASSQGTGPYEQY
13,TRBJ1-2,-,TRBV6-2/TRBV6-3,ASTSTRDRTYGYT
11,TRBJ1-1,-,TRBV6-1,ASRGPAGTEAF
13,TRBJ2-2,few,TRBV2,ASRGTGWNTGELF
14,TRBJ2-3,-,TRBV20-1,SAREVRLAGADTQY
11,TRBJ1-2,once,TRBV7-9,ASSFGGVGGYT
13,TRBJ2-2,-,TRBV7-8,ASQREGPDTGELF
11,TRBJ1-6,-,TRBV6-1,ASTKSLSSPLH
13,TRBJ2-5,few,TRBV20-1,SATPGTLSAETQY